The clone carrying this T cell receptor (beta chain) was observed a few times. What it binds is not known. The CDR3 has 12 amino acids. CDR1 and CDR2 (germline): MNHEY, SVGAGI. Trimming shortened V by 6 bases and J by 8 bases, and 8 bases separated the two germline ends. The data are from a study of cytomegalovirus exposure and HLA in healthy donors. Here immunoSEQ multiplex PCR was the method, and the copy in TCRdb shows in-frame clones only, minus some. The table lists 150,000 to 200,000 clones, around 96% of them singletons. Overall study findings and caveats: Cytomegalovirus-associated TCR beta chains were listed, numbering over 150. Most observed TCR sequences were rare, whereas some public TCRs were detected in many donors. Subsequent analysis found a tendency for first-cohort TCR clusters to co-occur within the 90 to 150 validation repertoires.

Sequencing was done on a sample of PBMCs. V is TRBV6-5 and J is TRBJ1-6; D is undetermined. This clonotype originated in a woman aged 18-30 years in good health and CMV-seronegative. The CDR3 DNA sequence: TGTGCCAGCAGCCGCGGGGATTCACCCCTCCACTTT. It yields the protein CASSRGDSPLHF.